These 24 T cell receptor beta chains share one sample of origin, sequenced in a study of blood T cells in healthy people across ages. Together with a sample-barcoded 5' primer, a J-beta primer mix was included in a second PCR lasting about 7 to 11 cycles. In TCRdb, the 5' RACE reads were re-called with MiXCR into one record per CDR3 protein. Of more than 1,000,000 distinct CDR3 sequences listed, approximately 26% are singletons. The same data also contributed to another study, on T cells of mothers and their children.

Sequencing used blood. The origin of the receptors is a girl aged 2-9 years in good health.

This clonotype appeared a few times. This chain uses TRBV7-9 with TRBJ1-4; 11 bases are a match to TRBD1. The germline CDR1 and CDR2 sequences are SEHNR and FQNEAQ (reference sequence). The CDR3 totals 16 residues. V lost 4 bases, J lost 7 bases, and 8 bases stayed unmatched. Here the CDR3 DNA reads TGTGCCAGCAGCTCCGGAACCGGGACAGGGGGTGAAAAACTGTTTTTT. This sequence encodes CASSSGTGTGGEKLFF.

The chain uses TRBV7-9 and TRBJ1-6; no clear D gene. This CDR3 contains 15 residues. Per germline, CDR1 SEHNR and CDR2 FQNEAQ (reference sequence). V shed 2 bases and J shed 9 bases, with 14 bases lying between them. The CDR3 loop is CASSLKATSGSPLHF. The CDR3 bases are TGTGCCAGCAGCTTAAAGGCGACGAGTGGTTCACCCCTCCACTTT. Variable domain in full (rest from reference TRBV7-9 and TRBJ1-6): DTGVSQNPRHKITKRGQNVTFRCDPISEHNRLYWYRQTLGQGPEFLTYFQNEAQLEKSRLLSDRFSAERPKGSFSTLEIQRTEQGDSAMYLCASSLKATSGSPLHFGNGTRLTVT.

CDR3 nucleotide sequence: TGTGCCAGCAGGGGGGGGATATTGAACACTGAAGCTTTCTTT. Translated: CASRGGILNTEAFF. The chain links TRBV12-3 or TRBV12-4 to TRBJ1-1, with D tentatively TRBD1 (5 bases). V shed 6 bases and J shed 0 bases, with 11 bases lying between them. The CDR3 is made up of 14 amino acids.

The chain is built from TRBV5-1 and TRBJ1-1; TRBD1 is a possible D gene (5 bases). With 5 bases removed from V and 3 bases from J, the gap between germline ends came to 14 bases. Germline V gene data show CDR1 as SGHRS and CDR2 as YFSETQ. The CDR3 is 14 residues long. For the CDR3, the DNA is TGCGCCAGCAGTGTCGGGGGAACCTACACTGAAGCTTTCTTT. The encoded protein is CASSVGGTYTEAFF. The full variable domain, rest sourced from reference TRBV5-1 and TRBJ1-1, is KAGVTQTPRYLIKTRGQQVTLSCSPISGHRSVSWYQQTPGQGLQFLFEYFSETQRNKGNFPGRFSGRQFSNSRSEMNVSTLELGDSALYLCASSVGGTYTEAFFGQGTRLTVV.

This clonotype was observed a few times. This rearrangement joins TRBV28 to TRBJ2-5; TRBD2 matches 12 bases. The CDR3 extends over 15 amino acids. Trimming removed 6 bases from V and 2 bases from J; junction bases left unmatched: 4. Germline loops: CDR1 MDHEN, CDR2 SYDVKM. CDR3 residues: CASRLAGGEQETQYF. The CDR3 DNA is TGTGCCAGCAGACTAGCGGGAGGTGAACAAGAGACCCAGTACTTC.

The table lists this clonotype with a few counts. Written as DNA, the CDR3 is TGCGCCAGCAGCACCGCACCCACGGAGACCCAGTACTTC. Translating it yields CASSTAPTETQYF. The rearrangement joins TRBV5-1 to TRBJ2-5; D ambiguous. The germline gives CDR1 SGHRS, CDR2 YFSETQ. The CDR3 is made up of 13 amino acids. V lost 4 bases and J lost 5, with 12 bases in between.

The chain uses TRBV10-3 and TRBJ1-1, with a possible D match to TRBD1 (5 bases). The CDR3 has 14 residues. Germline V lookup: CDR1 ENHRY, CDR2 SYGVKD. V was cut by 11 bases and J by 4 bases, with 20 bases left in between. CDR3 region: CAGQGNEDGTEAFF. For the CDR3, the DNA is TGTGCCGGGCAGGGCAACGAAGATGGCACTGAAGCTTTCTTT.

This clonotype was seen a handful of times. The J gene is TRBJ2-5, the V gene TRBV4-1; unclear D gene. Gene TRBJ2-7 matches the end of the DNA better, so the J call may be wrong. The CDR3 length is 14 residues. From germline, CDR1 is MGHRA and CDR2 YSYEKL. CDR3 in amino acids: CASSQELAVYEQYF. The CDR3, as DNA: TGCGCCAGCAGCCAAGAGTTGGCAGTCTACGAGCAGTACTTC.

The chain is built from TRBV15 and TRBJ2-7, with 7 bases fitting TRBD1. V was pared by 4 bases and J by 2 bases, with 8 bases of the junction left unmatched. This CDR3 spans 15 amino acids. Germline V gives CDR1 LNHNV, CDR2 YYDKDF (reference sequence). CDR3: CATSISPGTAYEQYF. The CDR3 DNA reads TGTGCCACCAGCATTTCCCCCGGGACAGCCTACGAGCAGTACTTC.

In its sample, this clonotype was seen a few times. The genes are TRBV3-1 and TRBJ2-2, with D hard to call. The CDR3 consists of 14 residues. Per the germline V gene, CDR1 is LGHDT and CDR2 is YNNKEL (reference sequence). V was cut by 3 bases and J by 4 bases, with 9 bases left in between. This chain's CDR3 is CASSQRSGTGELFF. CDR3 nucleotide sequence: TGTGCCAGCAGCCAGAGGTCAGGCACCGGGGAGCTGTTTTTT.

The rearrangement links TRBV27 to TRBJ2-5, with 8 bases aligning to TRBD1. V lost 5 bases and J lost 11; bases outside the gene matches: 10. This CDR3 has 13 amino acids. Germline V lookup: CDR1 MNHEY, CDR2 SMNVEV (reference sequence). The CDR3 DNA is TGTGCCAGCAGTCCTAGACAGGGGTCCGAACAGTACTTC. Protein sequence: CASSPRQGSEQYF.

This rearrangement joins TRBV12-5 to TRBJ2-1; TRBD2 matches 10 bases. The CDR3 runs to 17 residues. V shed 7 bases and J 7 bases; nucleotides not matched to a gene: 16. Germline V gene lookup returns CDR1 LGHNT and CDR2 FRNRAP. CDR3 DNA sequence: TGTGCTAGTGTTTTCGGGAAAGCGGGAGGGGTGTCGAATGAGCAGTTCTTC. It specifies CASVFGKAGGVSNEQFF.

This clonotype was seen a few times. Germline is not matched at one junction end, which may reflect a read error. The CDR3 DNA reads TGTGCTAGCAGCTTAGGAGCGGGGACCACAGATACGCAGTATTTT. Translated, it gives CASSLGAGTTDTQYF. V is TRBV7-7 and J is TRBJ2-3; 7 nucleotides align to TRBD2. Germline values: CDR1 SSHAT, CDR2 FNYEAQ (reference sequence). The CDR3 is 15 amino acids. The full variable domain, its missing parts supplied by reference TRBV7-7 and TRBJ2-3, is GAGVSQSPRYKVTKRGQDVTLRCDPISSHATLYWYQQALGQGPEFLTYFNYEAQPDKSGLPSDRFSAERPEGSISTLTIQRTEQRDSAMYRCASSLGAGTTDTQYFGPGTRLTVL.

The chain has TRBV11-2 and TRBJ1-2, with no clear D. Trimming stripped 2 bases from V and 3 bases from J, with 7 bases between. Looked up from germline, CDR1 is SGHAT and CDR2 is FQNNGV. The CDR3 totals 13 residues. The CDR3 region is CASSLSLYYGYTF. DNA of the CDR3: TGTGCCAGCAGCTTATCTCTGTACTATGGCTACACCTTC. Supplemented by reference TRBV11-2 and TRBJ1-2, the full variable domain reads EAGVAQSPRYKIIEKRQSVAFWCNPISGHATLYWYQQILGQGPKLLIQFQNNGVVDDSQLPKDRFSAERLKGVDSTLKIQPAKLEDSAVYLCASSLSLYYGYTFGSGTRLTVV.

The chain is built from TRBV20-1 and TRBJ2-5, with a possible D match to TRBD2 (5 bases). The CDR3 has 15 residues. The V gene lost 3 bases and the J gene lost 2 bases, with 16 bases spanning the gap. Germline V gene sequence: CDR1 DFQATT, CDR2 SNEGSKA (reference sequence). The CDR3 region has the DNA TGCAGTGCTAGTACGGTGGGAGACCCACAAGAGACCCAGTACTTC. Its translation: CSASTVGDPQETQYF.

The rearrangement links TRBV6-1 to TRBJ2-1; D is uncertain. Germline values: CDR1 MNHNS, CDR2 SASEGT. Trimming shortened V by 2 bases and J by 2 bases, and 7 bases separated the two germline ends. The CDR3 totals 14 residues. The CDR3 spells CASSELGTYNEQFF. The CDR3 DNA is TGTGCCAGCAGTGAACTAGGGACCTACAATGAGCAGTTCTTC.

This clonotype was detected a few times. This sequence joins TRBV6-6 and TRBJ2-1; the match to TRBD1 covers 8 bases. This CDR3 has 15 residues. V was pared by 5 bases and J by 3 bases, with 6 bases of the junction left unmatched. CDR1 MNHNY and CDR2 SVGAGI come from the germline V gene (reference sequence). Here the CDR3 reads CASSDRTGNYNEQFF. The DNA of the CDR3 is TGTGCCAGCAGTGACAGGACAGGGAACTACAATGAGCAGTTCTTC.

The chain combines TRBV6-2 or TRBV6-3 with TRBJ2-1; 13 bases match TRBD2. J was trimmed by 2 bases and V by 5 bases; bases with no gene match: 6. The CDR3 has 17 amino acids. Germline CDR1 MNHEY, CDR2 SVGEGT. Here the CDR3 reads CASSPTSGGSPYNEQFF. For the CDR3, the DNA is TGTGCCAGCAGTCCGACTAGCGGGGGGTCCCCCTACAATGAGCAGTTCTTC.

This chain uses TRBV29-1 with TRBJ1-2; D call uncertain. This CDR3 has 13 amino acids. The V gene's germline CDR1 is SQVTM and CDR2 ANQGSEA. The CDR3 sequence: CNARQGQHLGYTF. In DNA, the CDR3 is TGCAACGCGAGACAAGGGCAACACCTTGGCTACACCTTC.

This clonotype showed up just once. The rearrangement joins TRBV27 to TRBJ2-1, with 7 bases lining up with TRBD1. The V gene end was trimmed by 2 bases and the J gene end by 4 bases; junction bases not matched to a gene: 5. The CDR3 spans 15 residues. Germline V gene sequence: CDR1 MNHEY, CDR2 SMNVEV (reference sequence). CDR3 nucleotides: TGTGCCAGCAGTTTAAGGACAGGAAGATACAATGAGCAGTTCTTC. This codes for CASSLRTGRYNEQFF.

The chain recombines TRBV6-5 with TRBJ1-4; TRBD1 is a possible D gene (6 bases). The V gene's germline CDR1 is MNHEY and CDR2 SVGAGI. The CDR3 covers 17 residues. Trimming stripped 0 bases from V and 3 bases from J, with 14 bases between. The DNA of the CDR3 is TGTGCCAGCAGTTACTCGAGGGGGGCCGGGGCTAATGAAAAACTGTTTTTT. Translated: CASSYSRGAGANEKLFF.

This clonotype has more than one count but fewer than ten. This chain uses TRBV29-1 with TRBJ1-4, with TRBD1 matching over 7 bases. The J segment lost 3 bases and the V segment lost 5 bases, leaving 15 bases of the junction unmatched. The CDR3 runs to 17 residues. Germline V lookup: CDR1 SQVTM, CDR2 ANQGSEA. The CDR3 nucleotides are TGCAGCGTTTTGTGGGTGGACAGGAGGTACCCTAATGAAAAACTGTTTTTT. This sequence encodes CSVLWVDRRYPNEKLFF. Supplemented by reference TRBV29-1 and TRBJ1-4, the full variable domain reads SAVISQKPSRDICQRGTSLTIQCQVDSQVTMMFWYRQQPGQSLTLIATANQGSEATYESGFVIDKFPISRPNLTFSTLTVSNMSPEDSSIYLCSVLWVDRRYPNEKLFFGSGTQLSVL.

This clonotype was observed a handful of times. An end of the junction does not agree with germline; a read error may underlie this. The chain employs TRBV5-1 and TRBJ2-7, with a weak D call TRBD2 (6 bases). The germline V gene has CDR1 SGHRS and CDR2 YFSETQ. The CDR3 has 16 amino acids. The CDR3, as DNA: TGCGCCAGCAGCTTGTCTCGTAGGTCCGAGGGTCGGGAGCAGTGCTTC. Amino acids: CASSLSRRSEGREQCF.

The V gene is TRBV7-2, the J gene TRBJ1-6; the D gene is possibly TRBD1 (5 bases). CDR3 length: 15 amino acids. Looked up from germline, CDR1 is SGHTA and CDR2 is FQGNSA. V was clipped by 4 bases and J by 4 bases, with 11 bases between them. CDR3: CASSSEGLYNSPLHF. The CDR3 nucleotides are TGTGCCAGCAGCTCAGAGGGACTTTATAATTCACCCCTCCACTTT.